The clone carrying this TCR beta chain occurred a few times. The antigen is not known. MiXCR was run by TCRdb on the 5' RACE reads, yielding one entry per CDR3 protein. The repertoire holds a few hundred thousand distinct CDR3 sequences, with roughly 13% as singletons. The record originates from a study of identical twins. Study results and caveats: Out-of-frame TCR alpha sharing in monozygotic twins exceeded recombination model predictions.

CDR1 is MNHEY and CDR2 is SMNVEV in the germline V gene (reference sequence). V lost 9 bases and J 14 bases, leaving 14 bases between the germline ends. This CDR3 region has 11 residues. Another study also made use of these data, one on yellow fever vaccine responses in identical twins. That work contributes: Twin vaccine T cell responses reportedly seemed partly convergent, partly personalized.

The source material was CD4+ T cells sorted from blood. The origin of this receptor is a woman aged 18-29 years in good health. The chain couples TRBV27 to TRBJ1-6; D perhaps matches TRBD1 (5 bases). Here the CDR3 reads CASRGSVTLHF. Here the CDR3 DNA reads TGTGCCAGTCGGGGCAGCGTCACCCTCCACTTT.